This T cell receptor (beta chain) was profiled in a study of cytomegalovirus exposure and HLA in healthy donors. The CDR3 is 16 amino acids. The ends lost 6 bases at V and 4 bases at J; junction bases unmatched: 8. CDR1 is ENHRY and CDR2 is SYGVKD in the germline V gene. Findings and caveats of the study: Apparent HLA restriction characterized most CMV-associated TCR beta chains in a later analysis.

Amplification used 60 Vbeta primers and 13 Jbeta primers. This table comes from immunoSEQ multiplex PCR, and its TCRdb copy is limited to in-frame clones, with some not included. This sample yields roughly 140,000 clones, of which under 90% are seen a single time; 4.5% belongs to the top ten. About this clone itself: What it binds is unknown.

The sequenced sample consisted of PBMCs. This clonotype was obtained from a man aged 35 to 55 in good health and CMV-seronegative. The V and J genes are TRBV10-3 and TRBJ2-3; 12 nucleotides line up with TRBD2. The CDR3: CAISQGLAGRSDTQYF. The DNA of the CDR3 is TGTGCCATCAGCCAAGGACTAGCGGGGCGATCAGATACGCAGTATTTT.